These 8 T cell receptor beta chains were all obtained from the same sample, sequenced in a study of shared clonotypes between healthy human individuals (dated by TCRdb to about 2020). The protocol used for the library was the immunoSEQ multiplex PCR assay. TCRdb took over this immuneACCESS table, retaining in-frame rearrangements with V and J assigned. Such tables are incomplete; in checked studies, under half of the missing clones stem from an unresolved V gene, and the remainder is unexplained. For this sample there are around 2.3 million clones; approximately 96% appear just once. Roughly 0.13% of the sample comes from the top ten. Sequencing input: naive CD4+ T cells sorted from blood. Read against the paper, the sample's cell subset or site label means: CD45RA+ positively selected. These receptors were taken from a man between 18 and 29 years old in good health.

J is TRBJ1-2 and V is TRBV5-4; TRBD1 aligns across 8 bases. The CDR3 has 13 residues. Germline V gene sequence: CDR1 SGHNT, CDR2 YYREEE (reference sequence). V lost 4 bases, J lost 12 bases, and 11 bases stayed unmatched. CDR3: CASSPTGRGQDTF. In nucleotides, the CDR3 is TGTGCCAGCAGCCCTACGGGCAGGGGGCAGGACACCTTC.

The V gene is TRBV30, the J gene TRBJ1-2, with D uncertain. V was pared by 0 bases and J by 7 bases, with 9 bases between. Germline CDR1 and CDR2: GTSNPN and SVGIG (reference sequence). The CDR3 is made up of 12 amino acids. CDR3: CAWSVNPSGYTF. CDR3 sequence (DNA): TGTGCCTGGAGTGTAAATCCATCTGGCTACACCTTC.

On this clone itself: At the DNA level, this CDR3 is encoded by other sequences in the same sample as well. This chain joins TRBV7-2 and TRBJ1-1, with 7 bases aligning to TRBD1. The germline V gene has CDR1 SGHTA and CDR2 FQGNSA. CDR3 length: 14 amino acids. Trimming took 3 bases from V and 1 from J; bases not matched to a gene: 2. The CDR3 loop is CASSFEGANTEAFF. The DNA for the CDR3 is TGTGCCAGCAGCTTTGAGGGGGCGAACACTGAAGCTTTCTTT.

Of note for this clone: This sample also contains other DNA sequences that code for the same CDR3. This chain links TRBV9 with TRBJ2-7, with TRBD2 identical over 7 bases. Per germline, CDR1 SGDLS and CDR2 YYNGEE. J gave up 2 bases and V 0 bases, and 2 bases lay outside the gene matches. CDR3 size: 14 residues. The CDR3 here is CASSVDGGTYEQYF. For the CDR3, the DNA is TGTGCCAGCAGCGTAGACGGGGGGACCTACGAGCAGTACTTC.

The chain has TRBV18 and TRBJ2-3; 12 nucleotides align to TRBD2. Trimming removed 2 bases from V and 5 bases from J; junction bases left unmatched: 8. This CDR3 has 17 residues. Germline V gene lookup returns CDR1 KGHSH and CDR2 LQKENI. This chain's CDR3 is CASSPRTSGTERDTQYF. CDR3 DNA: TGTGCCAGCTCACCAAGGACTAGCGGGACTGAGAGAGATACGCAGTATTTT.

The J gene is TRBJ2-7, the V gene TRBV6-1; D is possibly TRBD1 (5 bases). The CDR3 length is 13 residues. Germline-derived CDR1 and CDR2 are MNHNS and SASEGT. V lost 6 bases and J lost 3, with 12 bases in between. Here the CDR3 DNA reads TGTGCCAGCAGAGAGACAGTTCTCTACGAGCAGTACTTC. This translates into CASRETVLYEQYF.

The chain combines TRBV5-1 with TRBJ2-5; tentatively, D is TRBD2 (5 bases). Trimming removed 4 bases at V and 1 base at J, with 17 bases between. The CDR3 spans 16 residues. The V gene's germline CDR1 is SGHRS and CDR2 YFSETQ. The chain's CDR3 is CASSTRTPGGQETQYF. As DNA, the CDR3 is TGCGCCAGCAGCACCAGGACTCCGGGCGGCCAAGAGACCCAGTACTTC.

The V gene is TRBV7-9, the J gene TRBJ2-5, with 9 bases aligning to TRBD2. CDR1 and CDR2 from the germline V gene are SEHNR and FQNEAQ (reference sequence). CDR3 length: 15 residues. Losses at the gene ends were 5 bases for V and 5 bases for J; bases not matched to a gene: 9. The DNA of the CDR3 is TGTGCCAGCAGCCCTATAGCGGGGGCTGGGGAGACCCAGTACTTC. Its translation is CASSPIAGAGETQYF. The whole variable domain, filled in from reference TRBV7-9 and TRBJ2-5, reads DTGVSQNPRHKITKRGQNVTFRCDPISEHNRLYWYRQTLGQGPEFLTYFQNEAQLEKSRLLSDRFSAERPKGSFSTLEIQRTEQGDSAMYLCASSPIAGAGETQYFGPGTRLLVL.